The 20 T cell receptor beta chains listed next were all sequenced from one sample in a study of T-cell reconstitution after alpha-beta-depleted transplantation in children. As it was prepared, the TCRbeta library received unique molecular identifiers. One entry per CDR3 protein, called by TCRdb with MiXCR from the PCR reads. The sample includes a few hundred thousand distinct CDR3 sequences, approximately 12% of them seen just once. Sequences were derived from PBMCs, sampled from the stem cell graft. Every receptor here comes from a human donor who donated a stem cell graft to a child with Fanconi anemia.

As for this clonotype: One junction end disagrees with the germline gene, perhaps due to a read error. J is TRBJ1-1 and V is TRBV6-5; tentatively, D is TRBD1 (5 bases). The CDR3 has 12 amino acids. Germline V gene lookup returns CDR1 MNHEY and CDR2 SVGAGI. The CDR3 sequence: CASEGENSEAFF. In DNA form, the CDR3 reads TGTGCCAGTGAAGGGGAGAACAGTGAAGCTTTCTTT.

The CDR3 protein is CASSLGRQGSFGTQYF. In DNA, the CDR3 is TGTGCCAGCAGCTTAGGAAGGCAGGGGTCGTTTGGGACCCAGTACTTC. This chain uses TRBV11-2 with TRBJ2-5; weak D call: TRBD1 (6 bases). CDR3 length: 16 residues. Germline loops: CDR1 SGHAT, CDR2 FQNNGV. V was cut by 1 base and J by 7 bases, with 19 bases left in between. Full variable domain (rest looked up from reference TRBV11-2 and TRBJ2-5): EAGVAQSPRYKIIEKRQSVAFWCNPISGHATLYWYQQILGQGPKLLIQFQNNGVVDDSQLPKDRFSAERLKGVDSTLKIQPAKLEDSAVYLCASSLGRQGSFGTQYFGPGTRLLVL.

This clonotype was counted a single time. The chain has TRBV11-2 and TRBJ1-1, with D possibly being TRBD1 (5 bases). The CDR3 consists of 19 residues. Germline loops: CDR1 SGHAT, CDR2 FQNNGV. Between the trimmed V and J ends, which lost 3 bases and 3 bases, there was a span of 26 bases. In DNA form, the CDR3 reads TGTGCCAGCAGCTTTTTTGCTCTCCGGGACTTAGGGACCTACACTGAAGCTTTCTTT. It is translated as CASSFFALRDLGTYTEAFF.

The chain has TRBV6-1 and TRBJ1-4; possible D gene TRBD1, 5 bases. CDR3 length: 13 amino acids. Between the trimmed V and J ends, which lost 8 bases and 8 bases, there was a span of 15 bases. The germline V gene has CDR1 MNHNS and CDR2 SASEGT. CDR3 DNA sequence: TGTGCCAGCGGCGGGCAGGGTGGGGAAAAACTGTTTTTT. Protein sequence: CASGGQGGEKLFF.

This clonotype occurred many times. J is TRBJ2-2 and V is TRBV27, with unresolved D. Trimming cost V 5 bases and J 8 bases, with 15 bases left between them. The CDR3 runs 14 residues. CDR1 and CDR2 from the germline V gene are MNHEY and SMNVEV (reference sequence). CDR3 sequence (DNA): TGTGCCAGCAGTCCCTCCCAGTTGAGAGGGGAGCTGTTTTTT. It specifies CASSPSQLRGELFF.

This clonotype was recorded many times. The chain is built from TRBV20-1 and TRBJ2-2; no definite D call. The CDR3 is made up of 14 amino acids. CDR1 and CDR2 from the germline V gene are DFQATT and SNEGSKA (reference sequence). V lost 2 bases, J lost 0 bases, and 7 bases lay in between. The CDR3 here is CSARKGTNTGELFF. CDR3 coding DNA: TGCAGTGCTAGAAAAGGGACGAACACCGGGGAGCTGTTTTTT.

The chain recombines TRBV6-5 with TRBJ1-3, with a weak D call TRBD1 (5 bases). V lost 3 bases, J lost 3 bases, and 12 bases lay in between. The length of the CDR3 is 15 residues. Germline CDR1 is MNHEY and CDR2 is SVGAGI. The CDR3 protein is CASSYDGGIGNTIYF. Written as DNA, the CDR3 is TGTGCCAGCAGTTATGACGGGGGGATTGGAAACACCATATATTTT.

The chain combines TRBV12-3 or TRBV12-4 with TRBJ1-5; D may be TRBD1 (5 bases). V lost 3 bases to trimming and J lost 6 bases, with 12 bases between them. The CDR3 covers 14 residues. Here the CDR3 DNA reads TGTGCCAGCAGTTTCTCAGGGACGCGTCAGCCCCAGCATTTT. It is translated as CASSFSGTRQPQHF.

This clonotype was observed a handful of times. This chain joins TRBV20-1 and TRBJ2-3, with a tentative D call TRBD1 (6 bases). The CDR3 is 13 residues long. Germline CDR1 and CDR2: DFQATT and SNEGSKA (reference sequence). V was cut by 4 bases and J by 5 bases, with 13 bases left in between. CDR3 coding DNA: TGCAGTGCTAATCCCACAGGGAGAGATACGCAGTATTTT. Translated: CSANPTGRDTQYF.

This clonotype has a count of ten or more. The V and J genes are TRBV28 and TRBJ2-1, with D perhaps TRBD2 (5 bases). V was cut by 6 bases and J by 0 bases, with 12 bases left in between. CDR3 length: 15 residues. Germline-derived CDR1 and CDR2 are MDHEN and SYDVKM. Here the CDR3 reads CASSSDLSSYNEQFF. CDR3 nucleotide sequence: TGTGCCAGCAGCTCGGACTTGAGCTCCTACAATGAGCAGTTCTTC. The variable domain in full, completed from reference TRBV28 and TRBJ2-1, reads DVKVTQSSRYLVKRTGEKVFLECVQDMDHENMFWYRQDPGLGLRLIYFSYDVKMKEKGDIPEGYSVSREKKERFSLILESASTNQTSMYLCASSSDLSSYNEQFFGPGTRLTVL.

Ten or more counts support this clonotype. V gene TRBV9 combines with J gene TRBJ2-2; D possibly matches TRBD1 or TRBD2 (5 bases each). The CDR3 loop spans 15 amino acids. The V gene lost 0 bases and the J gene lost 4 bases, with 10 bases spanning the gap. Germline V gives CDR1 SGDLS, CDR2 YYNGEE. This CDR3 is CASSVVEGFTGELFF. CDR3 bases: TGTGCCAGCAGCGTAGTTGAGGGGTTCACCGGGGAGCTGTTTTTT.

The CDR3 coding sequence is TGTGCCAGCAGCTTCACGGAGACTAACTATGGCTACACCTTC. This sequence encodes CASSFTETNYGYTF. V gene TRBV2 combines with J gene TRBJ1-2; unclear D gene. The CDR3 runs 14 residues. The V and J ends lost 6 bases and 0 bases respectively, with 11 bases between them. Per germline, CDR1 SNHLY and CDR2 FYNNEI.

This clonotype turned up a few times. The rearrangement uses TRBV5-1 and TRBJ1-3; no clear D. This CDR3 contains 17 residues. V was clipped by 0 bases and J by 0 bases, with 13 bases between them. Germline V gene data show CDR1 as SGHRS and CDR2 as YFSETQ. The CDR3 loop is CASSLGGILSSGNTIYF. CDR3 bases: TGCGCCAGCAGCTTGGGTGGGATCCTAAGCTCTGGAAACACCATATATTTT.

This clonotype was seen many times. The chain couples TRBV9 to TRBJ1-4; TRBD1 matches 11 bases. V lost 4 bases to trimming and J lost 11 bases; unmatched junction nucleotides: 16. Germline V gene data show CDR1 as SGDLS and CDR2 as YYNGEE. There are 17 residues in the CDR3. In DNA form, the CDR3 reads TGTGCCAGCAGCCCTCGTGGGGCGAGGACAGGGGGCATGAAACTGTTTTTT. It codes for CASSPRGARTGGMKLFF.

The chain carries TRBV28 and TRBJ1-4; D may be TRBD1 (6 bases). Germline CDR1 reads MDHEN; CDR2 reads SYDVKM. The CDR3 consists of 14 residues. The V end lost 3 bases, the J end lost 7 bases, and 12 bases lay between the germline ends. The CDR3 loop is CASSFWQGSEKLFF. The CDR3 DNA reads as TGTGCCAGCAGTTTTTGGCAGGGGAGTGAAAAACTGTTTTTT.

The table lists this clonotype with many counts. The chain couples TRBV15 to TRBJ2-2; the D is unclear. This CDR3 has 14 amino acids. The V end lost 3 bases, the J end lost 3 bases, and 8 bases lay between the germline ends. CDR1 and CDR2 from the germline V gene are LNHNV and YYDKDF (reference sequence). The CDR3, as DNA: TGTGCCACCAGCAGGGATAGGTACACCGGGGAGCTGTTTTTT. Protein: CATSRDRYTGELFF. Filled out from reference TRBV15 and TRBJ2-2, the complete variable domain reads DAMVIQNPRYQVTQFGKPVTLSCSQTLNHNVMYWYQQKSSQAPKLLFHYYDKDFNNEADTPDNFQSRRPNTSFCFLDIRSPGLGDTAMYLCATSRDRYTGELFFGEGSRLTVL.

This sequence joins TRBV3-1 and TRBJ2-7; D assignment may be TRBD1 or TRBD2 (6 bases each). Germline V gene sequence: CDR1 LGHDT, CDR2 YNNKEL (reference sequence). This CDR3 is built from 15 residues. Trimming took off 4 bases at V and 7 bases at J, with 20 bases between the two ends. CDR3 amino acids: CASSLMRDNPREQYF. The CDR3 DNA sequence: TGTGCCAGCAGCCTCATGCGGGACAACCCCCGAGAGCAGTACTTC.

This clonotype appeared many times. This sequence joins TRBV2 and TRBJ2-1; tentative D call: TRBD1 (7 bases). Germline V lookup: CDR1 SNHLY, CDR2 FYNNEI. V lost 4 bases and J lost 10, with 20 bases in between. This CDR3 contains 15 residues. The CDR3 DNA reads TGTGCCAGCAGTGGCGGGACAGCTTTCCTGGAGGAGCAGTTCTTC. This translates into CASSGGTAFLEEQFF.

This rearrangement joins TRBV6-5 to TRBJ2-3; 9 positions agree with TRBD1. This CDR3 has 17 amino acids. Germline assignment: CDR1 MNHEY and CDR2 SVGAGI. The junction had 8 bases not matched to a gene; V was cut back by 2 bases and J by 2 bases. The CDR3 protein is CASSYGPGQGVTDTQYF. The CDR3 bases are TGTGCCAGCAGTTACGGGCCGGGACAGGGAGTCACAGATACGCAGTATTTT.

In this sample, this clonotype turned up many times. The chain employs TRBV5-6 and TRBJ2-2; D gene uncertain. The length of the CDR3 is 13 residues. The V and J ends lost 4 bases and 4 bases respectively, with 8 bases between them. CDR1 is SGHDT and CDR2 is YYEEEE in the germline V gene. CDR3 sequence: CASSQPGTGELFF. CDR3 DNA: TGTGCCAGCAGCCAACCGGGCACCGGGGAGCTGTTTTTT.